This TCR beta chain was sequenced in a study of T cells in Graves' hyperthyroidism and ophthalmopathy. Study background: Initial diagnosis, before any treatment, was when peripheral blood was collected.

Per the germline V gene, CDR1 is ENHRY and CDR2 is SYGVKD. The CDR3 is 15 residues long. Trimming cost V 3 bases and J 6 bases, with 18 bases left between them. General study findings and limits: Clonotypes that were expanded in thyroid above 0.001 mostly appeared in blood too.

RNA transcripts yielded amplified TCR beta CDR3 regions. With the HTBI primer set, the TCR CDR3 went through a first round of RT-PCR. Each CDR3 protein is one row after TCRdb ran MiXCR on the multiplex PCR reads. The sample lists fewer than 500,000 distinct CDR3 sequences, 14% to 15% occurring once. Ten or more counts support this clonotype. Its antigen remains unknown. The V call is TRBV10-3, the J call TRBJ2-7; a weak D match, TRBD2 (5 bases). Sequenced: blood. The clonotype was recovered from a man between 18 and 29 years old with Graves' ophthalmopathy. The CDR3 nucleotides are TGTGCCATCAGTGACTGGCCTTCGTCTAGCTGCGAGCAGTACTTC. Its protein is CAISDWPSSSCEQYF.